The clone carrying this T cell receptor beta chain came up a few times. Its antigen remains unidentified. The authors ran a second PCR of roughly 6 to 12 cycles using a sample-barcoded 5' primer and a J-beta primer mix. A minimum of 2.5 million CDR3-containing paired-end reads was obtained for each sample. TCRdb used MiXCR to reprocess the 5' RACE reads, holding one entry per CDR3 protein. The table lists about 1,800,000 distinct CDR3 sequences, about 28% of them singletons. This sample is part of a study of blood T cells in healthy people across ages. Overall study findings and caveats: With unsorted PBMCs, a conclusive comparison of naive versus antigen-experienced cells was not possible.

After removal of 8 bases from V and 0 bases from J, the junction contained 4 bases not matched to a gene. Per germline, CDR1 SGHRS and CDR2 YFSETQ. The CDR3 length is 15 residues. Sequencing was done on a sample of blood. The sequence came from a woman in her 30s in good health. This chain links TRBV5-1 with TRBJ2-3, with 12 bases that match TRBD2. CDR3 in DNA: TGCGCCAGTGCTAGCGGGGGGGTTAGCACAGATACGCAGTATTTT. Residues: CASASGGVSTDTQYF.